This entry is about one T cell receptor beta chain. Treatment in this sample: 15 to 20 received Ad26.COV2.S at low or high dose, single or two shots; roughly five received placebo; per-sample allocation not given. Samples came from day 63 after the first vaccine or placebo injection. This record comes from a study of Ad26.COV2.S vaccination and SARS-CoV-2 variants. The CDR3 covers 13 residues. Germline V gene sequence: CDR1 SGDLS, CDR2 YYNGEE. V shed 0 bases and J shed 3 bases, with 4 bases lying between them. Clones were read by immunoSEQ multiplex PCR, and TCRdb kept only the in-frame ones, dropping some. The sample lists about 350,000 clones, 70% to 90% occurring once.

The clonotype was recovered from a person aged 18-60 years who received the Ad26.COV2.S COVID-19 vaccine or a placebo. The V and J genes are TRBV9 and TRBJ2-1; no clear D gene. The sequenced sample was peripheral blood, obtained in a trial of Ad26.COV2.S vaccine versus placebo. The CDR3 protein is CASSVADYNEQFF. The CDR3 region has the DNA TGTGCCAGCAGCGTAGCTGACTACAATGAGCAGTTCTTC. Full variable domain (remainder filled in from reference TRBV9 and TRBJ2-1): DSGVTQTPKHLITATGQRVTLRCSPRSGDLSVYWYQQSLDQGLQFLIQYYNGEERAKGNILERFSAQQFPDLHSELNLSSLELGDSALYFCASSVADYNEQFFGPGTRLTVL.